The TCR beta chain under discussion was sequenced for a study of T-cell memory formation after mild COVID-19. The CDR3 covers 15 residues. Trimming stripped 4 bases from V and 3 bases from J, with 10 bases between. TCRdb independently ran MiXCR on the 5' RACE reads; one entry per CDR3 protein. The profile shows about 250,000 distinct CDR3 sequences, 15% of them singletons. The genes are TRBV12-3 or TRBV12-4 and TRBJ2-6; no definite D call. This receptor was identified in an adult woman who had mild COVID-19 (a few samples of this study predate the infection). Cell type and time point are not known. Sample: PBMCs or a T cell subset sorted from them (not recorded which). The CDR3 sequence: CASSSNPLGANVLTF. As DNA, the CDR3 is TGTGCCAGCAGTTCCAACCCGCTTGGGGCCAACGTCCTGACTTTC.